Below, one TCR beta chain is given with its context. No cognate antigen has been identified for it. No much larger clone is present one base from it, and per-base qualities are unavailable. This record comes from a study of blood T cell repertoires in COVID-19 (TCRdb year 2020). Looking at the study overall: Samples covering the acute and convalescent phases of COVID-19 were provided by collaborators in the United States, Italy and Spain. The repertoires were released in a freely available public database meant as a resource for research on the immune response to SARS-CoV-2. The samples were drawn from the first 160 participants of the ongoing ImmuneRACE study and from some 1,300 subjects provided by 6 global collaborators. HLA class I and class II types, where available, came from metadata supplied by the sample provider rather than from assay-based typing. Deeply sampled blood TCRbeta repertoires from subjects exposed to, actively infected with, or recovered from COVID-19 were included in the dataset. A de-identified subject ID, COVID-19 status, age in years and sex were almost always included in the sample metadata. The prospective study material was composed of cDNA or gDNA derived from T cells, B-cell-depleted T cells, or PBMCs.

TCRbeta CDR3 regions were amplified from genomic DNA using the immunoSEQ Assay, a bias-controlled multiplex PCR. As for the authors' bioinformatics: The number of nucleated cells in each sample was estimated from the amplification of reference gene primers within the assay. Sequence reads were collapsed and filtered to measure the absolute abundance of every unique TCRbeta CDR3 rearrangement. Productive Simpson clonality was computed per sample as the square root of Simpson's diversity index over productive rearrangements. The table was pulled from immuneACCESS by TCRdb, which kept in-frame rearrangements only. Such tables lose some clones; where checked, under half of the loss comes from unresolved V genes, and the rest has no known cause. V, J and clone size are taken as reported in that table, and D and trimming were inferred from the DNA itself. Across this sample there are about 460,000 clones, with 88% seen only once. Of the sample, 8% to 9.5% falls within the top ten clones.

V lost 0 bases and J lost 3 bases, and the count of bases not matched to a germline gene is 7. CDR1 is given as WNHNN and CDR2 as SYGVQD, both from the germline V gene (reference sequence). Reading from cysteine to phenylalanine, the CDR3 counts 18 amino acids. Solely the CDR3 DNA is kept, with 54 bases framed from the first base. Participants in the prospective study were aged 18 to 89 years, lived in about two dozen United States geographic areas, and enrolled through a virtual design. To assign participants to cohorts, the prospective study relied on clinical history that participants themselves reported in a screening survey and a study questionnaire. Recovered participants in ImmuneRACE Cohort 3 were defined by two consecutive negative NP/OP PCR tests, clearance by a healthcare professional, or resolution of symptoms. Each participant in the prospective study had whole blood, serum and a nasopharyngeal or oropharyngeal swab collected by mobile phlebotomists. Prospective study participants could optionally give additional blood draws and questionnaires over an approximately two-month period. Blood samples from the prospective study were shipped frozen or at room temperature prior to DNA extraction.

Points the paper makes about the study in general: How much clinical and demographic metadata was included differed by source and by participant, and the metadata was provided uncurated.

The rearrangement joined TRBV10-1 to TRBJ2-1, with 11 bases matching TRBD2. The receptor's source is a woman aged 55-70 years who had recovered from COVID-19. Sequencing was carried out using PBMCs or T cells enriched from blood (not recorded which). The base sequence is TGCGCCAGCAGTGAGTCGACGGCTAGCGGGGGGCTCTACAATGAGCAGTTCTTC. It encodes CASSESTASGGLYNEQFF.